This entry is about one TCR beta chain. This sample also contains other DNA sequences that code for the same CDR3. The trim removed 4 bases at V and 6 bases at J, leaving 5 bases unmatched. The CDR3 extends over 15 amino acids. The germline gives CDR1 SGHRS, CDR2 YFSETQ. This sample is part of a study of blood T cell repertoires in COVID-19. Looking at the study overall: Collection of acute and convalescent COVID-19 samples took place in the United States, Italy and Spain. PBMCs, B-cell-depleted T cells, or T cells were the source of the cDNA or gDNA that made up the material.

The repertoire was sequenced with immunoSEQ multiplex PCR; TCRdb's copy has only in-frame clones and lacks some. The table records around 170,000 clones, about four fifths of them present only once. The receptor's source is a woman older than 75 with acute or convalescent COVID-19. The rearrangement joins TRBV5-1 to TRBJ2-2; 11 bases fit TRBD1. Sequenced material: peripheral blood. CDR3 loop: CASSLGTGGAGELFF. The CDR3 region has the DNA TGCGCCAGCAGCCTCGGGACAGGGGGGGCCGGGGAGCTGTTTTTT.